Sequencing of this T cell receptor (beta chain) was carried out in a study of T cells in Graves' hyperthyroidism and ophthalmopathy. Study in general: Peripheral blood draws took place at initial diagnosis, ahead of any treatment.

This clonotype has ten or more counts. A patient was excluded if there was uncontrolled infection, other autoimmune disease, pregnancy or lactation. Amplification of TCR beta CDR3 regions used RNA as the template. During a first-round RT-PCR of the TCR CDR3, the HTBI primer set was used. A single record per CDR3 protein comes from TCRdb applying MiXCR to the multiplex PCR reads. The repertoire consists of under 400,000 distinct CDR3 sequences, with around 18% occurring once and the leading ten covering roughly a sixth. Trimming cost V 3 bases and J 3 bases, with 16 bases left between them. Germline CDR1 is SGHRS and CDR2 is YFSETQ. CDR3 length: 15 amino acids.

The rearrangement links TRBV5-1 to TRBJ2-7, with D possibly being TRBD1 (6 bases). This receptor was identified in a woman in her 40s with Graves' ophthalmopathy. Sequencing used blood. The CDR3 DNA follows: TGCGCCAGCAGCTGGGGGTACAGGGCTATCTACGAGCAGTACTTC. Translating it yields CASSWGYRAIYEQYF.